The 27 T cell receptor beta chains given below trace back to one sample, sequenced in a study of T-cell reconstitution after alpha-beta-depleted transplantation in children. Preparation of the TCRbeta library used unique molecular identifiers. TCRdb independently ran MiXCR on the PCR reads; one entry per CDR3 protein. The sample consists of around 370,000 distinct CDR3 sequences, about 9.4% of them appearing once. This material consisted of PBMCs from the stem cell graft donor, taken from the stem cell graft. These receptors all stem from a human donor who donated a stem cell graft to a child with acute lymphoblastic leukemia.

In this sample, this clonotype turned up many times. The chain recombines TRBV29-1 with TRBJ2-6; 7 bases agree with TRBD1. Germline CDR1 and CDR2: SQVTM and ANQGSEA. There are 19 residues in the CDR3. The V and J ends lost 7 bases and 0 bases, in that order; junction bases with no gene match: 18. CDR3 sequence reads: CSETGPHQTKFSGANVLTF. The CDR3 nucleotides are TGCAGCGAGACAGGGCCACATCAAACCAAATTCTCTGGGGCCAACGTCCTGACTTTC.

Details on this clonotype: The junction departs from germline at one end; a sequencing error may be responsible. V and J are TRBV7-1 and TRBJ2-4, with a tentative D call TRBD2 (6 bases). TRBV7-1 is classed as an ORF, of uncertain function. CDR3 size: 22 residues. The CDR3 coding sequence is TGTGCCAGCAGCTCTGAATGGCAGGGATGGTTCGGGGGAAAGTTGACCAAAAACAGTCAGTACTTC. This gives the protein CASSSEWQGWFGGKLTKNSQYF.

This clonotype was seen at least ten times. This rearrangement joins TRBV27 to TRBJ2-7, with D possibly TRBD2 on 5 matching bases. The germline V and J ends were trimmed by 6 bases and 0 bases, with 15 bases remaining between them. Looked up from germline, CDR1 is MNHEY and CDR2 is SMNVEV (reference sequence). The CDR3 totals 15 residues. CDR3 residues: CASRSSRVSSYEQYF. CDR3 DNA sequence: TGTGCCAGCAGATCGTCGAGGGTTAGCTCCTACGAGCAGTACTTC.

The chain has TRBV12-3 or TRBV12-4 and TRBJ1-5; D perhaps matches TRBD1 (5 bases). The CDR3 has 14 residues. V lost 9 bases to trimming and J lost 3 bases, with 15 bases between them. CDR3 sequence reads: CASSRDGFNQPQHF. The CDR3 nucleotides are TGTGCCAGTAGTCGGGACGGGTTCAATCAGCCCCAGCATTTT.

This clonotype was observed many times. The rearrangement joins TRBV29-1 to TRBJ2-3, with a weak D call TRBD2 (5 bases). Looked up from germline, CDR1 is SQVTM and CDR2 is ANQGSEA. Trimming took 3 bases from V and 7 from J, leaving 11 bases between them. The CDR3 sequence is 12 residues long. CDR3 sequence: CSVDSDLNTQYF. The CDR3 coding sequence is TGCAGCGTTGATAGCGACTTAAATACGCAGTATTTT.

In this sample, this clonotype turned up a few times. The genes are TRBV12-3 or TRBV12-4 and TRBJ2-3; 11 nucleotides align to TRBD2. This CDR3 contains 16 residues. Unmatched junction bases numbered 6, after V lost 6 bases and J lost 1 base. CDR3 DNA sequence: TGTGCCAGCAGCTGGGGACTAGCGGCGGGCACAGATACGCAGTATTTT. Translated, it gives CASSWGLAAGTDTQYF.

The chain combines TRBV29-1 with TRBJ2-3; TRBD2 agrees at 11 bases. This CDR3 contains 16 residues. Germline CDR1 SQVTM, CDR2 ANQGSEA. Germline trimming cut 1 base from V and 3 bases from J; bases unmatched to any gene: 6. CDR3 nucleotides: TGCAGCGTTGAAGTTGGAAGGACTAGCGGGACAGATACGCAGTATTTT. It codes for CSVEVGRTSGTDTQYF.

This clonotype appeared a few times. V usage is TRBV3-1 and J usage is TRBJ2-1; TRBD2 matches at 9 bases. The V and J ends lost 5 bases and 6 bases, in that order; junction bases with no gene match: 5. Germline CDR1 reads LGHDT; CDR2 reads YNNKEL (reference sequence). The CDR3 spans 14 residues. The CDR3 sequence is CASSLAGDVNEQFF. The CDR3 DNA reads TGTGCCAGCAGCTTAGCGGGAGATGTCAATGAGCAGTTCTTC.

The chain joins TRBV7-2 to TRBJ2-7; no firm D call. The CDR3 totals 13 residues. Per germline, CDR1 SGHTA and CDR2 FQGNSA. Trimming stripped 5 bases from V and 5 bases from J, with 13 bases between. The CDR3 here is CASSTRMGDEQYF. CDR3 sequence (DNA): TGTGCCAGCAGCACTCGAATGGGTGACGAGCAGTACTTC.

The rearrangement links TRBV3-1 to TRBJ2-1; perhaps TRBD2 as D (5 bases). The CDR3 length is 17 residues. Germline values: CDR1 LGHDT, CDR2 YNNKEL (reference sequence). Trimming cost V 10 bases and J 0 bases, with 22 bases left between them. The DNA of the CDR3 is TGTGCCACCTGCCAGGACCGGACGGGGAGCTCCTACAATGAGCAGTTCTTC. Translated: CATCQDRTGSSYNEQFF.

This clonotype was observed a handful of times. The chain is built from TRBV12-3 or TRBV12-4 and TRBJ2-5; 14 bases fit TRBD2. The CDR3 loop spans 16 amino acids. V trimming: 5 bases; J trimming: 1 base; junction bases outside the gene matches: 3. The CDR3, as DNA: TGTGCCAGCAGTGTCGGGACTAGCGGGGGCCAAGAGACCCAGTACTTC. Its translation is CASSVGTSGGQETQYF.

This clonotype was seen a handful of times. The rearrangement links TRBV4-3 to TRBJ2-2; the match to TRBD2 covers 7 bases. Germline values: CDR1 LGHNA, CDR2 YSLEER. V trimming: 0 bases; J trimming: 6 bases; junction bases outside the gene matches: 19. The CDR3 totals 20 residues. The CDR3 reads CASSQEKGDWGGSGPGELFF. DNA of the CDR3: TGCGCCAGCAGCCAAGAAAAAGGGGACTGGGGCGGGAGTGGTCCCGGGGAGCTGTTTTTT.

This clonotype was seen a few times. The chain uses TRBV3-1 and TRBJ2-7; 7 nucleotides line up with TRBD2. Trimming removed 4 bases from V and 9 bases from J; junction bases left unmatched: 9. Germline-derived CDR1 and CDR2 are LGHDT and YNNKEL (reference sequence). This CDR3 has 13 residues. The CDR3 region is CASSLRTSSAQYF. In DNA, the CDR3 is TGTGCCAGCAGCCTTCGGACTAGTTCCGCGCAGTACTTC.

The chain is built from TRBV12-3 or TRBV12-4 and TRBJ1-2, with D unclear. The CDR3 length is 15 residues. With 3 bases removed from V and 4 bases from J, the gap between germline ends came to 15 bases. This CDR3 is CASSFRQGRLYGYTF. The DNA of the CDR3 is TGTGCCAGCAGTTTCCGACAAGGCCGCCTCTATGGCTACACCTTC.

This clonotype showed up many times. The chain couples TRBV7-6 to TRBJ2-5, with TRBD2 identical over 11 bases. The CDR3 consists of 15 residues. In germline, CDR1 is SGHVS, CDR2 FNYEAQ. J lost 4 bases, V lost 5 bases, and 6 bases had no gene match. DNA of the CDR3: TGTGCCAGCAGCACGCATAGCGGGAGGGGAGAGACCCAGTACTTC. The encoded protein is CASSTHSGRGETQYF.

The chain uses TRBV20-1 and TRBJ1-1, with TRBD1 matching 7 bases. This CDR3 region has 12 residues. The V gene end was trimmed by 6 bases and the J gene end by 3 bases; junction bases not matched to a gene: 4. Germline V gene data show CDR1 as DFQATT and CDR2 as SNEGSKA (reference sequence). This CDR3 is CSASDRDTEAFF. For the CDR3, the DNA is TGCAGTGCCTCCGACAGGGACACTGAAGCTTTCTTT.

The chain joins TRBV29-1 to TRBJ1-2, with TRBD1 identical over 8 bases. The CDR3 runs to 17 residues. The germline CDR1 and CDR2 sequences are SQVTM and ANQGSEA. Unmatched junction bases numbered 16, after V lost 2 bases and J lost 5 bases. This CDR3 reads CSVEKPDPGQGHYGYTF. CDR3 bases: TGCAGCGTTGAAAAGCCGGATCCCGGACAGGGACATTATGGCTACACCTTC.

A note on this clonotype: This sequence may be a read error, since a much larger clone differs from it by one base. The chain combines TRBV4-1 with TRBJ2-1, with TRBD1 matching 8 bases. The V segment lost 7 bases and the J segment 8 bases; nucleotides outside the gene matches: 7. The CDR3 consists of 13 residues. The germline CDR1 and CDR2 sequences are MGHRA and YSYEKL. The CDR3 here is CASIRQGWDEQFF. The CDR3 bases are TGCGCCAGCATAAGACAGGGGTGGGATGAGCAGTTCTTC.

This clonotype was seen more than once but under ten times. The chain is built from TRBV9 and TRBJ2-7; D is undetermined. This CDR3 comprises 13 residues. Per germline, CDR1 SGDLS and CDR2 YYNGEE. V was cut by 3 bases and J by 4 bases, with 11 bases left in between. The CDR3 DNA reads TGTGCCAGCAGCGCCAGGCTTCCATACGAGCAGTACTTC. Its translation: CASSARLPYEQYF.

This clonotype was counted a few times. The V and J genes are TRBV27 and TRBJ2-7; 9 bases align to TRBD2. The CDR3 is made up of 14 amino acids. V was clipped by 3 bases and J by 7 bases; unmatched bases: 7. The germline V gene has CDR1 MNHEY and CDR2 SMNVEV (reference sequence). The CDR3 nucleotides are TGTGCCAGCAGTTTGGCGGGAGGGCCGGGGGAGCAGTACTTC. Translation: CASSLAGGPGEQYF.

Notes on this clonotype: A single base separates this from a much larger clone, so it may be a read error. The chain couples TRBV12-3 or TRBV12-4 to TRBJ2-1, with 16 bases lining up with TRBD2. The CDR3 consists of 20 residues. V was pared by 3 bases and J by 9 bases, with 17 bases of the junction left unmatched. CDR3 in DNA: TGTGCCAGCAGTTTCCGGCCGGGACTAGCGGGAGGGTCAAGCTGGGCTGAGCAGTTCTTC. Residues: CASSFRPGLAGGSSWAEQFF.

J is TRBJ1-4 and V is TRBV5-1; 9 bases align to TRBD1. This CDR3 is 19 amino acids long. The trim removed 3 bases at V and 0 bases at J, leaving 12 bases unmatched. CDR1 and CDR2 from the germline V gene are SGHRS and YFSETQ. The CDR3 region is CASSSGTGTMGTTNEKLFF. The CDR3, as DNA: TGCGCCAGCAGCTCCGGGACAGGGACGATGGGGACAACTAATGAAAAACTGTTTTTT.

This chain's CDR3 is CASKGSGSGTDTQYF. The CDR3 DNA sequence: TGCGCCAGCAAGGGGAGCGGGAGCGGCACAGATACGCAGTATTTT. The chain recombines TRBV10-2 with TRBJ2-3; 8 bases fit TRBD2. Germline CDR1 WSHSY, CDR2 SAAADI. J lost 1 base, V lost 7 bases, and 7 bases had no gene match. This CDR3 is 15 amino acids long.

This clonotype is a singleton in its sample. The chain is built from TRBV11-2 and TRBJ2-7; the D gene could be TRBD1 or TRBD2 (5 bases each). This CDR3 has 14 residues. The germline gives CDR1 SGHAT, CDR2 FQNNGV. Trimming pared 5 bases from V and 3 bases from J, leaving 14 bases between. CDR3 sequence reads: CASSVSPGHYEQYF. The CDR3 nucleotides are TGTGCCAGCAGCGTAAGCCCGGGGCACTACGAGCAGTACTTC. Combining the CDR3 with reference TRBV11-2 and TRBJ2-7 gives the whole variable domain EAGVAQSPRYKIIEKRQSVAFWCNPISGHATLYWYQQILGQGPKLLIQFQNNGVVDDSQLPKDRFSAERLKGVDSTLKIQPAKLEDSAVYLCASSVSPGHYEQYFGPGTRLTVT.

The chain uses TRBV18 and TRBJ2-7; D is unclear. CDR1 is KGHSH and CDR2 is LQKENI in the germline V gene. CDR3 length: 13 amino acids. V lost 6 bases to trimming and J lost 2 bases, with 11 bases between them. The CDR3 DNA is TGTGCCAGCTCGTCAGCTAGGACCTACGAGCAGTACTTC. Residues: CASSSARTYEQYF.

A single count supports this clonotype. This chain uses TRBV19 with TRBJ2-5, with 9 bases aligning to TRBD1. Unmatched junction bases numbered 15, after V lost 5 bases and J lost 5 bases. The CDR3 runs to 17 residues. Germline V gene data show CDR1 as LNHDA and CDR2 as SQIVND (reference sequence). The CDR3 reads CASSPGTGQPKEETQYF. The DNA for the CDR3 is TGTGCCAGTAGTCCCGGGACAGGGCAACCGAAGGAGGAGACCCAGTACTTC.

This clonotype was detected only a few times. This chain connects TRBV6-4 to TRBJ2-1; TRBD2 agrees at 14 bases. Per the germline V gene, CDR1 is MRHNA and CDR2 is SNTAGT. The CDR3 extends over 14 amino acids. With V trimmed by 8 bases and J by 9 bases, 6 bases remained unmatched. CDR3 in amino acids: CASAGTSGSAEQFF. The CDR3 DNA reads as TGTGCCAGCGCCGGGACTAGCGGGAGTGCTGAGCAGTTCTTC.